This T cell receptor (beta chain) was documented in a study of T cell responses to AZD1222 COVID-19 vaccine. Study-level information: Second-dose intervals of approximately 4 or approximately 12 weeks were pooled. Study-wide results and caveats: At baseline, seropositivity was found in only six or seven AZD1222 recipients. In a largely white British group with more females than males, clonal diversity was possibly underestimated. Without day 14 samples, only post-peak T cell repertoires were studied.

The CDR3 contains 13 residues. Trimming pared 7 bases from V and 6 bases from J, leaving 13 bases between. TCRdb's table, derived via immunoSEQ multiplex PCR, lists solely in-frame clones and lacks some. The sample contains about 120,000 clones, more than 75% of which appear only once. Note on this clone: The antigen remains unidentified.

This sample comprised peripheral blood, obtained on day 0 of AZD1222 vaccination. This TCR came from an adult in good health. The rearrangement uses TRBV12-3 or TRBV12-4 and TRBJ1-5; D is unclear. In DNA form, the CDR3 reads TGTGCCAGCAACGAAAGGGAGGGTCAGCCCCAGCATTTT. Translation gives CASNEREGQPQHF.